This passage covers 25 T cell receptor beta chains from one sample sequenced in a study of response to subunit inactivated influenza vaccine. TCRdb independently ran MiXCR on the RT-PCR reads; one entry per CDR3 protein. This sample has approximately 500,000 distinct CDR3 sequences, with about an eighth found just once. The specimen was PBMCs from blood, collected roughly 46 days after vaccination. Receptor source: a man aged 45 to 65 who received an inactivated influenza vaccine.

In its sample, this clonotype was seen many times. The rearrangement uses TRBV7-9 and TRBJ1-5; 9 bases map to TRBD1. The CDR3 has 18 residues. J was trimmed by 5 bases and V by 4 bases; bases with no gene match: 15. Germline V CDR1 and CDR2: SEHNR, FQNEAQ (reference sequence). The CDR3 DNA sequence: TGTGCCAGCAGCTCCGGGTCCGGGACAGGGAGGCAGGATCAGCCCCAGCATTTT. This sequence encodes CASSSGSGTGRQDQPQHF. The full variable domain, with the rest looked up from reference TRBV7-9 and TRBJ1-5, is DTGVSQNPRHKITKRGQNVTFRCDPISEHNRLYWYRQTLGQGPEFLTYFQNEAQLEKSRLLSDRFSAERPKGSFSTLEIQRTEQGDSAMYLCASSSGSGTGRQDQPQHFGDGTRLSIL.

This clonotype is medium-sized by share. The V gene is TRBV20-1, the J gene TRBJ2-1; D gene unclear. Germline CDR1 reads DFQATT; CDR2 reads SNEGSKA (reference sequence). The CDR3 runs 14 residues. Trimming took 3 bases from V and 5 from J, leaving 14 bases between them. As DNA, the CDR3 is TGCAGTGCTAGCTCCGGCTCCTTCGACAATGAGCAGTTCTTC. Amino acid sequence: CSASSGSFDNEQFF.

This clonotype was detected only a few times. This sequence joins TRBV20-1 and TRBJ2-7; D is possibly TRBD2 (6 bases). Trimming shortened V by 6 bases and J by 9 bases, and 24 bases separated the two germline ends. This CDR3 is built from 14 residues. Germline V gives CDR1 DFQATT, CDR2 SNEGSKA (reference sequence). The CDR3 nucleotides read TGCAGTGCCCTCCGGGAGCTGATCTCGAGTGGGCAGTACTTC. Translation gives CSALRELISSGQYF.

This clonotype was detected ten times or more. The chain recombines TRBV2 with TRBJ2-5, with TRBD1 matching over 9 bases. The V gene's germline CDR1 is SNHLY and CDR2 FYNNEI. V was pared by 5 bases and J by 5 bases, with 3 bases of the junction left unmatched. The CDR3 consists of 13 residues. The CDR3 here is CASSWGQGETQYF. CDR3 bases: TGTGCCAGCAGTTGGGGACAGGGCGAGACCCAGTACTTC.

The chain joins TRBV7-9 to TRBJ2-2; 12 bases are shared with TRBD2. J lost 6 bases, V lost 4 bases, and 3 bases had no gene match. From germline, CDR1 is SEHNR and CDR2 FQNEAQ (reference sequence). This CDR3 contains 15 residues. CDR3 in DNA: TGTGCCAGCAGCTCGAGACTAGCGGGAGCCGGGGAGCTGTTTTTT. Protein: CASSSRLAGAGELFF.

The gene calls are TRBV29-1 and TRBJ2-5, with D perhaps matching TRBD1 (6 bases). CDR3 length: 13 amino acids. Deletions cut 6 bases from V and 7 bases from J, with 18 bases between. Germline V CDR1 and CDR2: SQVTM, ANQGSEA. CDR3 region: CSVVRDMVVTQYF. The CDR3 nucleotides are TGCAGCGTAGTCCGGGACATGGTAGTGACCCAGTACTTC.

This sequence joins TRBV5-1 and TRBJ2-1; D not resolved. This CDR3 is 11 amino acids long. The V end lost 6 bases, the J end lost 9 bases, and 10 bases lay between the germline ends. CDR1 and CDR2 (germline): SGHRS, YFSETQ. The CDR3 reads CASIPSSEQFF. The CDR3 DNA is TGCGCCAGCATCCCCAGTAGTGAGCAGTTCTTC.

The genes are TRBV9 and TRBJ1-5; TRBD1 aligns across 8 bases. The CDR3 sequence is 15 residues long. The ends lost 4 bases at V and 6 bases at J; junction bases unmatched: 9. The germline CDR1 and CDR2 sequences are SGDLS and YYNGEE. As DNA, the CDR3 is TGTGCCAGCAGCAAACAGGGGGAACCTCTTCAGCCCCAGCATTTT. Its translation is CASSKQGEPLQPQHF.

CDR3 bases: TGCGCCAGCAGCTTGGAGGCGAATGAGCAGTTCTTC. The encoded protein is CASSLEANEQFF. The chain has TRBV5-1 and TRBJ2-1; no clear D gene. This CDR3 is 12 amino acids long. With 0 bases removed from V and 7 bases from J, the gap between germline ends came to 5 bases. Per germline, CDR1 SGHRS and CDR2 YFSETQ.

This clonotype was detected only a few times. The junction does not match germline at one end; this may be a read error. The CDR3, as DNA: TGTGCCAGCAACTTAATGAACACTGAAGCTTTCTTT. Amino acid sequence: CASNLMNTEAFF. The V call is TRBV7-9, the J call TRBJ1-1; D unclear. Germline lookup yields CDR1 SEHNR and CDR2 FQNEAQ (reference sequence). This CDR3 contains 12 residues.

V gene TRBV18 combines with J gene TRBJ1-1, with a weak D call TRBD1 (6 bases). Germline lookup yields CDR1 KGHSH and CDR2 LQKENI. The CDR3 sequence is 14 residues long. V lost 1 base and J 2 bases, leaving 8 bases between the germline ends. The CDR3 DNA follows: TGTGCCAGCTCACCACGACAGGCCAACACTGAAGCTTTCTTT. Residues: CASSPRQANTEAFF.

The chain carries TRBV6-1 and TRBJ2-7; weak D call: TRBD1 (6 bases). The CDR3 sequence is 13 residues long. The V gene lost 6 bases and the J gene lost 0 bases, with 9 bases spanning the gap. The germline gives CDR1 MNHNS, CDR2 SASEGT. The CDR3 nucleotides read TGTGCCAGCAGGAACAGGGACTCCTACGAGCAGTACTTC. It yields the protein CASRNRDSYEQYF.

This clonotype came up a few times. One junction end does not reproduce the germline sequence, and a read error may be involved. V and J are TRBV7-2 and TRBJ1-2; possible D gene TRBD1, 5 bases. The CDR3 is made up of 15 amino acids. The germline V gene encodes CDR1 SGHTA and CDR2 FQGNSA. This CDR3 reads CASSVAGTPSGGYTF. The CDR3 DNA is TGTGCCAGCAGCGTAGCCGGGACGCCCTCAGGTGGCTACACCTTC.

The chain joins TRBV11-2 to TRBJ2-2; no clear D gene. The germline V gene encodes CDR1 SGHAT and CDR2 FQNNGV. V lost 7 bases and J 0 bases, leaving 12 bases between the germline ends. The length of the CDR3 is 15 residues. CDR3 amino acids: CASTLPAANTGELFF. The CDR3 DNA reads TGTGCCAGCACCCTCCCCGCTGCGAACACCGGGGAGCTGTTTTTT.

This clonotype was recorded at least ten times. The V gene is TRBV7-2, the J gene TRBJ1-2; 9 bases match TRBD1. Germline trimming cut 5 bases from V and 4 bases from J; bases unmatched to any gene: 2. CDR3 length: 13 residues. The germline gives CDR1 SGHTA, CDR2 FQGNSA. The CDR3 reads CASSPDRGYGYTF. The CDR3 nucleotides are TGTGCCAGCAGCCCGGACAGGGGCTATGGCTACACCTTC.

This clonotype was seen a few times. CDR3 amino acids: CAISISRTGINTGELFF. CDR3 bases: TGTGCCATCAGTATATCCAGGACAGGGATAAACACCGGGGAGCTGTTTTTT. The chain joins TRBV10-3 to TRBJ2-2; 8 positions match TRBD1. Per the germline V gene, CDR1 is ENHRY and CDR2 is SYGVKD. The CDR3 is 17 amino acids. V lost 5 bases, J lost 2 bases, and 10 bases stayed unmatched.

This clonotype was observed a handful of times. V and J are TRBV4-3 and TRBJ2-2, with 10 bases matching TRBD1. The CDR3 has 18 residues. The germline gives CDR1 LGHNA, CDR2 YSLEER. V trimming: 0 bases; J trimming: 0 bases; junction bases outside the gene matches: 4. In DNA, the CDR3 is TGCGCCAGCAGCCAAGAGAGGACAGGGGGGACGAACACCGGGGAGCTGTTTTTT. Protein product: CASSQERTGGTNTGELFF.

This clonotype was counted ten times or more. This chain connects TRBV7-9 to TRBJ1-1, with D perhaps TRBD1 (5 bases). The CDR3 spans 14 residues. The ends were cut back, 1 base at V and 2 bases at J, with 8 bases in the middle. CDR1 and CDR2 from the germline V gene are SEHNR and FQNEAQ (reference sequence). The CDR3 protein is CASSLGGDNTEAFF. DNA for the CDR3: TGTGCCAGCAGCTTAGGGGGCGACAACACTGAAGCTTTCTTT. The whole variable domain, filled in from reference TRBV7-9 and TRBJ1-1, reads DTGVSQNPRHKITKRGQNVTFRCDPISEHNRLYWYRQTLGQGPEFLTYFQNEAQLEKSRLLSDRFSAERPKGSFSTLEIQRTEQGDSAMYLCASSLGGDNTEAFFGQGTRLTVV.

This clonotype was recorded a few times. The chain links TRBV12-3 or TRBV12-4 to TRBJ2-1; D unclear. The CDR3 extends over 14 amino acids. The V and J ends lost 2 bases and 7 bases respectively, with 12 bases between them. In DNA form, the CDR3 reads TGTGCCAGCAGTTTAAGCCAGAACGGGAATGAGCAGTTCTTC. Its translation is CASSLSQNGNEQFF.

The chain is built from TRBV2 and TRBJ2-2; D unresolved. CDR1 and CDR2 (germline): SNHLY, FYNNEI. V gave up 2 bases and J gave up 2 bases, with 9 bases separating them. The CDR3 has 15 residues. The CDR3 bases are TGTGCCAGCAGTGAATCGGCCGTAAACACCGGGGAGCTGTTTTTT. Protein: CASSESAVNTGELFF.

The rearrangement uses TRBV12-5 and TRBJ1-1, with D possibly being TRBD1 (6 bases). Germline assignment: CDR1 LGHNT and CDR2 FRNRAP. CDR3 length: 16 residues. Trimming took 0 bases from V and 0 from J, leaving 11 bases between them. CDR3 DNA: TGTGCTAGTGGTTTGGTATCAGGGGCTATGAACACTGAAGCTTTCTTT. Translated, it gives CASGLVSGAMNTEAFF. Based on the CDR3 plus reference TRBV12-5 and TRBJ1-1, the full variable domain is DARVTQTPRHKVTEMGQEVTMRCQPILGHNTVFWYRQTMMQGLELLAYFRNRAPLDDSGMPKDRFSAEMPDATLATLKIQPSEPRDSAVYFCASGLVSGAMNTEAFFGQGTRLTVV.

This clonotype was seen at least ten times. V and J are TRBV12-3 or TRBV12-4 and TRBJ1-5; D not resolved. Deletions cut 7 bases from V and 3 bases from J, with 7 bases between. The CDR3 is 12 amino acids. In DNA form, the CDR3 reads TGTGCCAGCACTTTCTCCAATCAGCCCCAGCATTTT. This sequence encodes CASTFSNQPQHF.

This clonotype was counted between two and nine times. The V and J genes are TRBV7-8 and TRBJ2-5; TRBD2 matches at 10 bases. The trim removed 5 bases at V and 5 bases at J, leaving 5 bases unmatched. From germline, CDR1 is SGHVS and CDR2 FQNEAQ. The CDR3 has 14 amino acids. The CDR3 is CASSTSGGDETQYF. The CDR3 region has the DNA TGTGCCAGCAGCACAAGCGGGGGGGACGAGACCCAGTACTTC.

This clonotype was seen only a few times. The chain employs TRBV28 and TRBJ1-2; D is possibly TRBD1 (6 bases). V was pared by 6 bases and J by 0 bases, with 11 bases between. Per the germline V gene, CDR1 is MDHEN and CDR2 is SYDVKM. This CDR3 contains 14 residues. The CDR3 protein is CASRGGYPNYGYTF. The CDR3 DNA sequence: TGTGCCAGCAGAGGGGGTTACCCTAACTATGGCTACACCTTC.

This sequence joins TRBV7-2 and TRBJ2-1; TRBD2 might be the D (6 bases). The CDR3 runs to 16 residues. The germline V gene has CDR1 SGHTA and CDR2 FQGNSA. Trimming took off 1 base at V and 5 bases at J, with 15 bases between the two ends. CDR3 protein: CASSLDTAGRDNEQFF. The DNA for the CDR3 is TGTGCCAGCAGCTTAGATACGGCGGGGCGGGACAATGAGCAGTTCTTC.